This TCR beta chain was profiled in a study of blood T cell repertoires in COVID-19. The protocol was immunoSEQ multiplex PCR, while the TCRdb copy is restricted to in-frame clones and leaves out a portion. The profile shows about 230,000 clones, 70% to 90% of them singletons. The clonotype was recovered from a man aged 35-49 years with acute or convalescent COVID-19. The specimen was peripheral blood.

The CDR3 sequence: CASSPVGTTNTEAFF. The CDR3 DNA follows: TGTGCCAGCAGCCCAGTGGGCACAACGAACACTGAAGCTTTCTTT. The chain combines TRBV7-9 with TRBJ1-1; D gene ambiguous. V lost 5 bases and J lost 1, with 14 bases in between. The CDR3 contains 15 residues. Germline-derived CDR1 and CDR2 are SEHNR and FQNEAQ (reference sequence).